This TCR beta chain is drawn from a study of T cell repertoires in cytomegalovirus infection (dated by TCRdb to about 2019). Regarding the research as a whole: Donor HLA type was relevant to the analysis, as public TCR beta signatures indicated carriage of CMV infection together with the matching HLA type.

The CDR3 holds 15 amino acids from the cysteine to the phenylalanine. CDR3 DNA is the only sequence kept; it has 45 bases, read in frame from the first base. V is clipped by 0 bases and J by 5 bases, and the sequence between their germline boundaries is 13 bases long. CDR1 and CDR2 are read off the germline V gene (reference sequence) as DFQATT and SNEGSKA. On the study overall, not on this receptor specifically: In both this cohort and an independent cohort of 352 donors, the cumulative frequency of public TCR beta family members distinguished carriers of CMV infection plus the relevant HLA type. The ex vivo response was dominated by HLA-C-restricted CMV-specific TCR beta clonotypes, and the single most frequent clonotype in two of eight donors was supplied by these HLA-C-restricted clonotypes.

Sequencing was carried out with an Illumina HiSeq 1500. TCRdb reanalyzed the raw reads on its own, using fastp at Q25 for trimming and MiXCR for clone calling, and kept in-frame beta chains. Rows are combined by CDR3 protein, so each entry shows the most common genes and DNA. The sample records 490,000 or so distinct CDR3 sequences, around 11% of which are singletons. Roughly 10% of the sample is taken by the ten largest. This clonotype occurred many times. Its antigen target is currently unknown. One base away there is no much larger clone; base qualities are not given. The sequenced sample consisted of PBMCs. This chain is built from TRBV20-1 and TRBJ2-2, with TRBD1 as a weak D call on 6 bases. This sequence was found in a human donor in good health (CMV status not recorded). Some clones in this sample may be carry-over from other donors' samples. CDR3 region: CSARDGSRGTGELFF. The DNA sequence is as follows: TGCAGTGCTAGAGATGGCTCGAGGGGGACCGGGGAGCTGTTTTTT.